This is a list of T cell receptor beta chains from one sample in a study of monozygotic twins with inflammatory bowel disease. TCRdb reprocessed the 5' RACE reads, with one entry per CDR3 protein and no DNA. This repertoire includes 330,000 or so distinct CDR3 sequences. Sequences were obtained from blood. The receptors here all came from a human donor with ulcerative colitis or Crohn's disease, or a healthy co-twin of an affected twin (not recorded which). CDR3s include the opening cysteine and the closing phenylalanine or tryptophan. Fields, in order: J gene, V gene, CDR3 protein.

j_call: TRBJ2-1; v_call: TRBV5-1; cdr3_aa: CASSYGLAGGYEQFF
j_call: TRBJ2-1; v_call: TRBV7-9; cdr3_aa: CASSQEDRGLYEQFF
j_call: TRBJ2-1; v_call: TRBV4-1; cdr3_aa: CASSQGYNEQFF
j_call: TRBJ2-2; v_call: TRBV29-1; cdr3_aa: CSVAGTGVTGELFF
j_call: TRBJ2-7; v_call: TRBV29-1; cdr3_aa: CSVDVGGGGIYEQYF
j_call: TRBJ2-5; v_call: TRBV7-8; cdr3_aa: CASSLHLGTQYF
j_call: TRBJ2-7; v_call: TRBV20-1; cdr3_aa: CSAMGGPSYEQYF
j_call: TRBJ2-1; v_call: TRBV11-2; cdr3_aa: CASSFSGVGSYNEQFF
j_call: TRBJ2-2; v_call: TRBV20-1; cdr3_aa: CSAREQGNTGELFF
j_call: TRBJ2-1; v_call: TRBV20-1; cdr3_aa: CSATQLSGGAWNEQFF
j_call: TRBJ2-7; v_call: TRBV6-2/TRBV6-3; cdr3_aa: CASSPPGSGNEQYF
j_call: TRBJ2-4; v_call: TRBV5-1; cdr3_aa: CASSLLGSKAKNIQYF
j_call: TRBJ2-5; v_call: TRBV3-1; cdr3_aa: CASSQEAGYQETQYF
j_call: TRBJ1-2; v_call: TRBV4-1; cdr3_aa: CASSQRLGPNYGYTF
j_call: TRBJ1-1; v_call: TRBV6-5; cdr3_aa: CASSDSDRRGRTTEAFF
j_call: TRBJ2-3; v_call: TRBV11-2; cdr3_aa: CASSTTQGAGDTQYF
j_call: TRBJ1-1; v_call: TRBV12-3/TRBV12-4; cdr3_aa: CASSWMGGGTEAFF
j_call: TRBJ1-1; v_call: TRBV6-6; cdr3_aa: CASSLNGGVTEAFF
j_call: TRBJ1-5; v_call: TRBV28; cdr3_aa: CASTYPTNQPQHF
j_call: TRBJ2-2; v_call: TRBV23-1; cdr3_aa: CASSQLENRVERELFF
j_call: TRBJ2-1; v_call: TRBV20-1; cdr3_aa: CSATGLRSYNEQYF
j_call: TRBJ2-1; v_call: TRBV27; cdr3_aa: CASRALDRGRGEQFF
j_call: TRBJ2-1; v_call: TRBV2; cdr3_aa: CASSAGQRNEQFF
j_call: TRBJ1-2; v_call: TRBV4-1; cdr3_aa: CASSHFGTGGADGYTF
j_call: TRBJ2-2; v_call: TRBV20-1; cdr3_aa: CSARDLDSANTGELFF
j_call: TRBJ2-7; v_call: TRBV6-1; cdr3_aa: CASEEGQGAGEQYF
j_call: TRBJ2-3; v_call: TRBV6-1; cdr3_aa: CASSEVAGSTDTQYF
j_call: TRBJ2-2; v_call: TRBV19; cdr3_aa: CASSLWTGELFF
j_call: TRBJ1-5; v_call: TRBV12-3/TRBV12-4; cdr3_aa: CASRLTGRDQPQHF
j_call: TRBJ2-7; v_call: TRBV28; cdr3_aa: CASSSQGILQTEQYF
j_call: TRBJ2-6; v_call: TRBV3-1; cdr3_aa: CASSAHLGPSGANVLTF
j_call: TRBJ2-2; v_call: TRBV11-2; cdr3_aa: CASRPPRGDRTGELFF
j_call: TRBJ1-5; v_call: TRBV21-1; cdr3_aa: CAYYSPGGACNQPQHF
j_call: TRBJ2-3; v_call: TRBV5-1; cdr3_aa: CASSLKGPDTQYF
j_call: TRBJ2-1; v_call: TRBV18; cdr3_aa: CASCRGQNNEQFF
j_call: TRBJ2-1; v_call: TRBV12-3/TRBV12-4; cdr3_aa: CASSPEWTGHNEQFF
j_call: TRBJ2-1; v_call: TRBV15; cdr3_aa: CATSPLAAINEQFF
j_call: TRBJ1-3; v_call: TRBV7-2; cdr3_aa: CASSLEGARGNTIYF
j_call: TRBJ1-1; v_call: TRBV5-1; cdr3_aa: CASSLEPGDIGEAFF
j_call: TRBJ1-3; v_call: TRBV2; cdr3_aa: CATMKDRAGGNTIYF
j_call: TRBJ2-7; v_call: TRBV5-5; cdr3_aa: CASSLEAGGPYEQYF
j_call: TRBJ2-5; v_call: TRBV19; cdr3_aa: CASSLWLAGGGETQYF
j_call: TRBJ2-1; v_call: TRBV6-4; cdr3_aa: CASSEGQTDEQFF
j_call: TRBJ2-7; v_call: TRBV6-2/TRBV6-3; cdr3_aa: CASSYPDGQYF
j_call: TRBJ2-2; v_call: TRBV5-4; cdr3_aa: CASSLERAVAGELFF
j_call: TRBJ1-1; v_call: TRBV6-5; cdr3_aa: CASSSYRMNTEAFF
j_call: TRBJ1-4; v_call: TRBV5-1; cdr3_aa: CASSYGGGHEKLFF
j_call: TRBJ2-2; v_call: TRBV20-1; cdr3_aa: CSASAGTGELFF
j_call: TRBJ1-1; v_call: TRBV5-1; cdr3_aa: CASSSPGGTGVTEAFF